The clone carrying this T cell receptor beta chain was detected only once. The target antigen is unknown. These data come from a study of Ad26.COV2.S vaccination and SARS-CoV-2 variants. The study, taken as a whole, reports: Individuals receiving vaccine had higher spike-specific TCR breadth than placebo recipients did. Recipients of either vaccine or placebo displayed similar breadth of non-spike TCRs.

Sequencing used immunoSEQ multiplex PCR; TCRdb keeps in-frame clones, though not all of them. The sample yields 300,000 to 450,000 clones, about 91% seen once. V lost 4 bases and J lost 0, with 11 bases in between. CDR1 and CDR2 from the germline V gene are LNHDA and SQIVND (reference sequence). CDR3 size: 15 residues. The origin of this receptor is a human donor who had recovered from COVID-19. The chain joins TRBV19 to TRBJ2-3, with no clear D. The sequencing here drew on peripheral blood, taken after recovery from COVID-19. The CDR3 region has the DNA TGTGCCAGTAGTAGCCAGGTTTCCAGCACAGATACGCAGTATTTT. Its translation: CASSSQVSSTDTQYF. Using reference TRBV19 and TRBJ2-3 for the parts outside the CDR3, the full variable domain is DGGITQSPKYLFRKEGQNVTLSCEQNLNHDAMYWYRQDPGQGLRLIYYSQIVNDFQKGDIAEGYSVSREKKESFPLTVTSAQKNPTAFYLCASSSQVSSTDTQYFGPGTRLTVL.